The T cell receptor (beta chain) under discussion was sequenced for a study of long-term antiretroviral therapy in people with HIV. There are 14 residues in the CDR3. From germline, CDR1 is SGHRS and CDR2 YFSETQ. V shed 3 bases and J 7 bases; nucleotides not matched to a gene: 4. Survey-level immunoSEQ v3.0 assays were run. A per-sample goal of roughly 40,000-55,000 T-cell genomes was targeted by sequencing. The table came from immunoSEQ multiplex PCR; TCRdb's copy has only in-frame clones and leaves some out. The repertoire consists of 11,000 to 15,000 clones, with more than 65% occurring once and the leading ten covering roughly 7%. Whole-study findings and limits: HIV repertoires showed narrower CDR3 length ranges than controls.

To note about this clone: Its matching antigen is unknown.

The chain employs TRBV5-1 and TRBJ2-1; 10 bases map to TRBD1. This sequence was found in a man aged 30 to 45 with HIV. Material: unsorted PBMCs, obtained 0.4 years after starting antiretroviral therapy. Written as DNA, the CDR3 is TGCGCCAGCAGCTCTAGACAGGGGGCGAATGAGCAGTTCTTC. Translated, it gives CASSSRQGANEQFF. Variable domain in full (rest from reference TRBV5-1 and TRBJ2-1): KAGVTQTPRYLIKTRGQQVTLSCSPISGHRSVSWYQQTPGQGLQFLFEYFSETQRNKGNFPGRFSGRQFSNSRSEMNVSTLELGDSALYLCASSSRQGANEQFFGPGTRLTVL.